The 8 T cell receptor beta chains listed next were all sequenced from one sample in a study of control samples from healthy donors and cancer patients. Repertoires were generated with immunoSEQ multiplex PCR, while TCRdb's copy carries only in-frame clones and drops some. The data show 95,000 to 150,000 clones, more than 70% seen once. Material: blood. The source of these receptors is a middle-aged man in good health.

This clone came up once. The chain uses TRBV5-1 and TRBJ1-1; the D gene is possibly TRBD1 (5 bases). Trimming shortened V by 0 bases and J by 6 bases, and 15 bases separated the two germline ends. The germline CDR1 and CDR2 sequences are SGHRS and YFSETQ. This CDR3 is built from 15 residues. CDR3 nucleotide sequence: TGCGCCAGCAGCTTGGATCCCCGGGGCGACGCTGAAGCTTTCTTT. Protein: CASSLDPRGDAEAFF.

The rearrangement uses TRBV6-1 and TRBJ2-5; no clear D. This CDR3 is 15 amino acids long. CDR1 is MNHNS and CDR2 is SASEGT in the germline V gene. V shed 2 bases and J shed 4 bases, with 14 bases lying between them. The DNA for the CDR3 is TGTGCCAGCAGTGAACAAAGTAGCCCATCAGAGACCCAGTACTTC. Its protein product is CASSEQSSPSETQYF.

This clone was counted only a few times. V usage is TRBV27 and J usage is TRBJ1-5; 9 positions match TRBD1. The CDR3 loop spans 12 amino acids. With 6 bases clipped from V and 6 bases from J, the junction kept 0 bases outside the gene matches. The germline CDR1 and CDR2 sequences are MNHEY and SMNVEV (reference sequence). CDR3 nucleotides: TGTGCCAGCAGGACAGGGGGTCAGCCCCAGCATTTT. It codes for CASRTGGQPQHF.

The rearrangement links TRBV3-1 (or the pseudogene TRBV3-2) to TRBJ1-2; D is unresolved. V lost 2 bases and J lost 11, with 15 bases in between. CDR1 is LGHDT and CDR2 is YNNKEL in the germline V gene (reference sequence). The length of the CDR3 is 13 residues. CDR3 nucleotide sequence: TGTGCCAGCAGCCAAACCAATTTTGGGGAATACACCTTC. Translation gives CASSQTNFGEYTF.

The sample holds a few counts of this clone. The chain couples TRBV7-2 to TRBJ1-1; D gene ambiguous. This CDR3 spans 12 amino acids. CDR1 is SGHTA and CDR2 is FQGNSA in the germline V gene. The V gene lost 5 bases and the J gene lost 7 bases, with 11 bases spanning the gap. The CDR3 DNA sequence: TGTGCCAGCAGCCTCTCTCGGAGTGAAGCTTTCTTT. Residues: CASSLSRSEAFF.

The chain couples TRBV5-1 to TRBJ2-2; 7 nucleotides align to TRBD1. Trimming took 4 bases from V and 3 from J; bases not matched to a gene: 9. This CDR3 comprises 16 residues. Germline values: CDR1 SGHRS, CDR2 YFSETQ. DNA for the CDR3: TGCGCCAGCAGCCCCCGAGGGGGCCTGGACACCGGGGAGCTGTTTTTT. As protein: CASSPRGGLDTGELFF.

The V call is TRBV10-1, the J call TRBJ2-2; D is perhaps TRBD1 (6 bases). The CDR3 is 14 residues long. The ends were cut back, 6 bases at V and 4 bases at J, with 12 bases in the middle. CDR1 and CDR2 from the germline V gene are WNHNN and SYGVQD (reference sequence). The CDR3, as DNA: TGCGCCAGCAGACGGCAGGGGATCACCGGGGAGCTGTTTTTT. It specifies CASRRQGITGELFF.

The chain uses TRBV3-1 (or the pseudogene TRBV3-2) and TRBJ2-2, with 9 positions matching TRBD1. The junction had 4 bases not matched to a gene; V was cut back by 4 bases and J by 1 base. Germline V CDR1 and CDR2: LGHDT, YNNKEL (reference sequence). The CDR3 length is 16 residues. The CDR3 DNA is TGTGCCAGCAGCCGAGCGACAGGGGGGAACACCGGGGAGCTGTTTTTT. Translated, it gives CASSRATGGNTGELFF.